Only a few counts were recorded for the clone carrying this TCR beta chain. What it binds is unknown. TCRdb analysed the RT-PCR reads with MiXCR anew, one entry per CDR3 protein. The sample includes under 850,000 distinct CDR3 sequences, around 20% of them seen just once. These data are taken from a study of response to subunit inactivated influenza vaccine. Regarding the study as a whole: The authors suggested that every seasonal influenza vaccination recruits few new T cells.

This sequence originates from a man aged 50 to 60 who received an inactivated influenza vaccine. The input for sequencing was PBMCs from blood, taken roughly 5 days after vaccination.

CDR3 amino acids: CASSFRWGRTTGRGNTIYF. CDR3 nucleotide sequence: TGTGCCAGCAGTTTTCGTTGGGGCCGCACGACAGGGCGCGGAAACACCATATATTTT. This chain links TRBV28 with TRBJ1-3; 7 bases agree with TRBD1. The CDR3 extends over 19 amino acids. V shed 3 bases and J 4 bases; nucleotides not matched to a gene: 18. The germline CDR1 and CDR2 sequences are MDHEN and SYDVKM.